This is a list of T cell receptor beta chains from one sample in a study of shared clonotypes between healthy human individuals. Libraries were prepared by immunoSEQ multiplex PCR; TCRdb keeps only in-frame clonotypes and omits some of them. This sample has 450,000 to 500,000 clones, with 81% found just once. Input material: PBMCs. Every receptor here comes from a woman aged 35 to 49 in good health. Some clones in this sample may be carry-over from other donors' samples. Each CDR3 is given with its conserved first and last residue. D genes are given only for firm matches. Some rows have no size entry. The others give once, few or many, or a class for an expanded clone.

d_gene: -
len: 14
v_gene: TRBV2
j_gene: TRBJ1-1
abundance: -
CDR3nt: TGTGCCAGCGAGCCTAGGCAGCCCCCCACTGAAGCTTTCTTT
CDR3aa: CASEPRQPPTEAFF

d_gene: -
len: 15
v_gene: TRBV6-5
j_gene: TRBJ2-1
abundance: -
CDR3nt: TGTGCCAGCAGCCCACCCCTAAGCTCCTACAATGAGCAGTTCTTC
CDR3aa: CASSPPLSSYNEQFF

d_gene: -
len: 13
v_gene: TRBV25-1
j_gene: TRBJ2-7
abundance: -
CDR3nt: TGTGCCAGCAGTGAAGTAAAATCCAACCAGCAGTACTTC
CDR3aa: CASSEVKSNQQYF

d_gene: TRBD2
len: 14
v_gene: TRBV5-1
j_gene: TRBJ2-7
abundance: once
CDR3nt: TGCGCCAGCAGCCTCGGCGGGAGGGCCTACGAGCAGTACTTC
CDR3aa: CASSLGGRAYEQYF

d_gene: TRBD1
len: 13
v_gene: TRBV11-2
j_gene: TRBJ2-5
abundance: -
CDR3nt: TGTGCCAGCAGCCCAAGGGACAGCCTCACCCAGTACTTC
CDR3aa: CASSPRDSLTQYF

d_gene: -
len: 16
v_gene: TRBV11-3
j_gene: TRBJ2-6
abundance: once
CDR3nt: TGTGCCAGCAGCCCCGGTCCCTCCTCTGGGGCCAACGTCCTGACTTTC
CDR3aa: CASSPGPSSGANVLTF

d_gene: -
len: 19
v_gene: TRBV5-4
j_gene: TRBJ2-5
abundance: -
CDR3nt: TGTGCCAGCAGCCAACCGGGGCTAGCAACTCCGACTCCCCAAGAGACCCAGTACTTC
CDR3aa: CASSQPGLATPTPQETQYF

d_gene: TRBD2
len: 14
v_gene: TRBV4-3
j_gene: TRBJ2-4
abundance: once
CDR3nt: TGCGCCAGCAGCCAAGGACTAGCTCGGGACATTCAGTACTTC
CDR3aa: CASSQGLARDIQYF

d_gene: TRBD2
len: 15
v_gene: TRBV4-1
j_gene: TRBJ2-5
abundance: -
CDR3nt: TGCGCCAGCAGCCAGCTAGCGGGAGGTGGAGAGACCCAGTACTTC
CDR3aa: CASSQLAGGGETQYF

d_gene: TRBD2
len: 15
v_gene: TRBV5-6
j_gene: TRBJ2-7
abundance: once
CDR3nt: TGTGCCAGCAGCTTGTGGAGACTAGCGTCCCACGAGCAGTACTTC
CDR3aa: CASSLWRLASHEQYF

d_gene: -
len: 15
v_gene: TRBV7-9
j_gene: TRBJ2-5
abundance: few
CDR3nt: TGTGCCAGCAGCTTAGCTCTCGGGAGCGGGGAGACCCAGTACTTC
CDR3aa: CASSLALGSGETQYF

d_gene: TRBD2
len: 17
v_gene: TRBV11-2
j_gene: TRBJ2-1
abundance: -
CDR3nt: TGTGCCAGCAGCTTAGTCGGTAGCGGGTGGGCCTACAATGAGCAGTTCTTC
CDR3aa: CASSLVGSGWAYNEQFF

d_gene: -
len: 14
v_gene: TRBV6-1
j_gene: TRBJ1-2
abundance: few
CDR3nt: TGTGCCAGCAGTGGAGAACGGGACATATATGGCTACACCTTC
CDR3aa: CASSGERDIYGYTF

d_gene: -
len: 18
v_gene: TRBV4-2
j_gene: TRBJ2-7
abundance: -
CDR3nt: TGTGCCAGCAGCCAAGAACAAGAAGGGGACACCACGTCCTACGAGCAGTACTTC
CDR3aa: CASSQEQEGDTTSYEQYF

d_gene: -
len: 14
v_gene: TRBV7-7
j_gene: TRBJ2-5
abundance: -
CDR3nt: TGTGCCAGCAGCTTAGGTCCAGCTGGAGGAACCCAGTACTTC
CDR3aa: CASSLGPAGGTQYF

d_gene: TRBD2
len: 17
v_gene: TRBV7-3
j_gene: TRBJ2-5
abundance: once
CDR3nt: TGTGCCAGCAGCTTTGAATTTGGGACTAGCGTCGGGGAGACCCAGTACTTC
CDR3aa: CASSFEFGTSVGETQYF

d_gene: TRBD1
len: 14
v_gene: TRBV28
j_gene: TRBJ1-2
abundance: -
CDR3nt: TGTGCCATCAGTGAGAACAGGGGGGCCTATGGCTACACCTTC
CDR3aa: CAISENRGAYGYTF

d_gene: -
len: 14
v_gene: TRBV7-7
j_gene: TRBJ2-1
abundance: many
CDR3nt: TGTGCCAGCAGCTTAGTGGGAAGGTACAATGAGCAGTTCTTC
CDR3aa: CASSLVGRYNEQFF

d_gene: -
len: 14
v_gene: TRBV7-2
j_gene: TRBJ2-7
abundance: -
CDR3nt: TGTGCCAGCAGCCCGGGGACGGTCCCCTACGAGCAGTACTTC
CDR3aa: CASSPGTVPYEQYF

d_gene: -
len: 15
v_gene: TRBV18
j_gene: TRBJ2-3
abundance: -
CDR3nt: TGTGCCAGCTCACCCCGGGACATAGAGGAGGATACGCAGTATTTT
CDR3aa: CASSPRDIEEDTQYF

d_gene: TRBD1
len: 13
v_gene: TRBV10-3
j_gene: TRBJ2-7
abundance: once
CDR3nt: TGTGCCATCAAGGGGGCCCGCTCCTACGAGCAGTACTTC
CDR3aa: CAIKGARSYEQYF

d_gene: TRBD2
len: 14
v_gene: TRBV9
j_gene: TRBJ2-7
abundance: -
CDR3nt: TGTGCCAGCAGCGTTACAGCGGGAGGGTACGAGCAGTACTTC
CDR3aa: CASSVTAGGYEQYF

d_gene: TRBD2
len: 16
v_gene: TRBV30
j_gene: TRBJ2-1
abundance: -
CDR3nt: TGTGCCTGGAGTGTACAACGGAGTAGCGGGAGTAATGAGCAGTTCTTC
CDR3aa: CAWSVQRSSGSNEQFF

d_gene: -
len: 12
v_gene: TRBV7-9
j_gene: TRBJ1-2
abundance: -
CDR3nt: TGTGCCAGCAGCATGACAGGTTATGGCTACACCTTC
CDR3aa: CASSMTGYGYTF

d_gene: -
len: 13
v_gene: TRBV5-1
j_gene: TRBJ2-7
abundance: -
CDR3nt: TGCGCCAGCAGCTTGGGGTACCCCTACGAGCAGTACTTC
CDR3aa: CASSLGYPYEQYF

d_gene: -
len: 15
v_gene: TRBV5-1
j_gene: TRBJ2-2
abundance: -
CDR3nt: TGCGCCAGCAGCGGCCCGCAGGAGAACACCGGGGAGCTGTTTTTT
CDR3aa: CASSGPQENTGELFF

d_gene: TRBD1
len: 13
v_gene: TRBV9
j_gene: TRBJ1-5
abundance: -
CDR3nt: TGTGCCAGCAGCCTTTCAGGGGGACAGCCCCAGCATTTT
CDR3aa: CASSLSGGQPQHF

d_gene: -
len: 15
v_gene: TRBV5-6
j_gene: TRBJ2-5
abundance: -
CDR3nt: TGTGCCAGCAGTCTTTGGGCGGGAACCCAAGAGACCCAGTACTTC
CDR3aa: CASSLWAGTQETQYF

d_gene: -
len: 14
v_gene: TRBV27
j_gene: TRBJ1-1
abundance: -
CDR3nt: TGTGCCAGCAGTTTAGGCAGGGGTTACACTGAAGCTTTCTTT
CDR3aa: CASSLGRGYTEAFF

d_gene: TRBD1
len: 16
v_gene: TRBV28
j_gene: TRBJ2-2
abundance: -
CDR3nt: TGTGCCAGCAGCTCCCCGGGACAGGGGTACACCGGGGAGCTGTTTTTT
CDR3aa: CASSSPGQGYTGELFF

d_gene: -
len: 14
v_gene: TRBV6-1
j_gene: TRBJ2-6
abundance: -
CDR3nt: TGTGCCAGCCGCCGCGGCTCTGGGGCCAACGTCCTGACTTTC
CDR3aa: CASRRGSGANVLTF

d_gene: TRBD1
len: 15
v_gene: TRBV27
j_gene: TRBJ1-2
abundance: few
CDR3nt: TGTGCCAGCAGTTTATCGTGGACAGGGACCTATGGCTACACCTTC
CDR3aa: CASSLSWTGTYGYTF

d_gene: -
len: 9
v_gene: TRBV3-1/TRBV3-2
j_gene: TRBJ2-7
abundance: -
CDR3nt: TGTGCCAGCAGCCCCTCCACTTACTTC
CDR3aa: CASSPSTYF

d_gene: -
len: 14
v_gene: TRBV6-6
j_gene: TRBJ2-7
abundance: once
CDR3nt: TGTGCCAGCAGCCCCGAGGCCGTCTCCTACGAGCAGTACTTC
CDR3aa: CASSPEAVSYEQYF

d_gene: -
len: 13
v_gene: TRBV6-5
j_gene: TRBJ1-1
abundance: -
CDR3nt: TGTGCCAGCAGAGGTCGACAGAACACTGAAGCTTTCTTT
CDR3aa: CASRGRQNTEAFF

d_gene: -
len: 13
v_gene: TRBV11-2
j_gene: TRBJ2-1
abundance: -
CDR3nt: TGTGCCAGCAGCTTAGGCCGGGAGAATGAGCAGTTCTTC
CDR3aa: CASSLGRENEQFF

d_gene: -
len: 12
v_gene: TRBV10-3
j_gene: TRBJ2-7
abundance: -
CDR3nt: TGTGCCATGGGGGAGCCGAGCTACGAGCAGTACTTC
CDR3aa: CAMGEPSYEQYF

d_gene: -
len: 14
v_gene: TRBV4-2
j_gene: TRBJ1-2
abundance: -
CDR3nt: TGTGCCAGCAGCCAAGACCAGGAATTCTATGGCTACACCTTC
CDR3aa: CASSQDQEFYGYTF

d_gene: -
len: 18
v_gene: TRBV21-1
j_gene: TRBJ2-6
abundance: -
CDR3nt: TGTGCCAGCAGCAAGGGGGACAGGGCCTACTCTGGGGCCAACGTCCTGACTTTC
CDR3aa: CASSKGDRAYSGANVLTF

d_gene: -
len: 14
v_gene: TRBV29-1
j_gene: TRBJ1-2
abundance: -
CDR3nt: TGCAGCGTTGAACCCAGGGACGCTAACTATGGCTACACCTTC
CDR3aa: CSVEPRDANYGYTF

d_gene: TRBD2
len: 16
v_gene: TRBV11-2
j_gene: TRBJ2-3
abundance: -
CDR3nt: TGTGCCAGCAGCCAAAGACTAGCGGGAGCCTCAGATACGCAGTATTTT
CDR3aa: CASSQRLAGASDTQYF

d_gene: TRBD2
len: 18
v_gene: TRBV4-2
j_gene: TRBJ2-2
abundance: once
CDR3nt: TGTGCCAGCAGCCAAGTGACCCTGGCGGGAGGCCGGGGCGGGGAGCTGTTTTTT
CDR3aa: CASSQVTLAGGRGGELFF

d_gene: -
len: 12
v_gene: TRBV7-9
j_gene: TRBJ1-1
abundance: -
CDR3nt: TGTGCCAGCAGCTGGGACAACACTGAAGCTTTCTTT
CDR3aa: CASSWDNTEAFF

d_gene: -
len: 14
v_gene: TRBV2
j_gene: TRBJ2-7
abundance: -
CDR3nt: TGTGCCAGCAAGTCGACAGTGACTGACTACGAGCAGTACTTC
CDR3aa: CASKSTVTDYEQYF

d_gene: -
len: 12
v_gene: TRBV5-1
j_gene: TRBJ2-5
abundance: -
CDR3nt: TGCGCCAGCAGCCCAGAACAAGAGACCCAGTACTTC
CDR3aa: CASSPEQETQYF

d_gene: -
len: 14
v_gene: TRBV18
j_gene: TRBJ2-7
abundance: -
CDR3nt: TGTGCCAGCTCACCACCGCGTGAACCCTACGAGCAGTACTTC
CDR3aa: CASSPPREPYEQYF

d_gene: -
len: 17
v_gene: TRBV30
j_gene: TRBJ1-2
abundance: -
CDR3nt: TGTGCCTGGATCTCTCCGTGGACCAGGGGCCGGGGCTATGGCTACACCTTC
CDR3aa: CAWISPWTRGRGYGYTF

d_gene: TRBD1
len: 18
v_gene: TRBV7-6
j_gene: TRBJ2-7
abundance: -
CDR3nt: TGTGCCAGCAGCAACAGCCTCCGGGACAGAAGTTTCACCTACGAGCAGTACTTC
CDR3aa: CASSNSLRDRSFTYEQYF

d_gene: -
len: 15
v_gene: TRBV5-6
j_gene: TRBJ1-1
abundance: once
CDR3nt: TGTGCCAGCAGCTTGGAATCCAGATCGAACACTGAAGCTTTCTTT
CDR3aa: CASSLESRSNTEAFF

d_gene: TRBD2
len: 20
v_gene: TRBV30
j_gene: TRBJ2-1
abundance: -
CDR3nt: TGTGCCTGGAGTGTGTACATCGGGACTAGCGGGACCTCGGGGGGGAATGAGCAGTTCTTC
CDR3aa: CAWSVYIGTSGTSGGNEQFF

d_gene: TRBD1
len: 15
v_gene: TRBV6-6
j_gene: TRBJ2-7
abundance: -
CDR3nt: TGTGCCAGCAGTTACTCCGGACAGGGTTCCTACGAGCAGTACTTC
CDR3aa: CASSYSGQGSYEQYF

d_gene: TRBD2
len: 17
v_gene: TRBV4-2
j_gene: TRBJ2-5
abundance: many
CDR3nt: TGTGCCAGCAGCCAAGATGGACCTAGCGGGGCTCAAGAGACCCAGTACTTC
CDR3aa: CASSQDGPSGAQETQYF

d_gene: TRBD1
len: 14
v_gene: TRBV5-1
j_gene: TRBJ2-7
abundance: -
CDR3nt: TGCGCCAGCAGCTTAGGGACAGGGGGCTGGCGTGAGTACTTC
CDR3aa: CASSLGTGGWREYF